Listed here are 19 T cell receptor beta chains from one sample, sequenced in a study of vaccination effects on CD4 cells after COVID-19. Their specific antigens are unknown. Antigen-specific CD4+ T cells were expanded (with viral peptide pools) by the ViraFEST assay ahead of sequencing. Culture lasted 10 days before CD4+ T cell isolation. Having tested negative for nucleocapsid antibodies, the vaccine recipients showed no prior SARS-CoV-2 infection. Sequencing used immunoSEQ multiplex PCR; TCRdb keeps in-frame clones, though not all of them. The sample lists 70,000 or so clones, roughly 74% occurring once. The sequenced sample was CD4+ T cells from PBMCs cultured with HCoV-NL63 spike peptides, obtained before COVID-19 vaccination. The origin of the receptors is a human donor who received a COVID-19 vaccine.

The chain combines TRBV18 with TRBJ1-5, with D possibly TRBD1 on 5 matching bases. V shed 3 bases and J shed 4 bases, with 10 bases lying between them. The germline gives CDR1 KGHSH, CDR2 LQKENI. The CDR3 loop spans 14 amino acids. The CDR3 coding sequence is TGTGCCAGCTCACCCCGGGACGGTAATCAGCCCCAGCATTTT. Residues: CASSPRDGNQPQHF.

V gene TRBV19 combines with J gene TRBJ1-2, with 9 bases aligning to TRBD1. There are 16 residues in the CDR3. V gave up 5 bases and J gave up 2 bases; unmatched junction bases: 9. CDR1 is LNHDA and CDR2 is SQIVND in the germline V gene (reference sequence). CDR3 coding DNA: TGTGCCAGTAGTTCGAGTACAGGGGGCAGGAACTATGGCTACACCTTC. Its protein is CASSSSTGGRNYGYTF.

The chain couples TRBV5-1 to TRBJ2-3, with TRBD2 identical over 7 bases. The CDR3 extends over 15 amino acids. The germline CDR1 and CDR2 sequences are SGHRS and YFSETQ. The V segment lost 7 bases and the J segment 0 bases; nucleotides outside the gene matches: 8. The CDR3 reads CASRQGGDSTDTQYF. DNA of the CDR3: TGCGCCAGCCGGCAGGGAGGGGATAGCACAGATACGCAGTATTTT.

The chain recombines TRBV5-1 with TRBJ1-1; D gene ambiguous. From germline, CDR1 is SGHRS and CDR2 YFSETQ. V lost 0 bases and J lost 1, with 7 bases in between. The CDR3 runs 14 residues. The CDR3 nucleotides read TGCGCCAGCAGCTTGGAGGGTGGGAACACTGAAGCTTTCTTT. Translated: CASSLEGGNTEAFF.

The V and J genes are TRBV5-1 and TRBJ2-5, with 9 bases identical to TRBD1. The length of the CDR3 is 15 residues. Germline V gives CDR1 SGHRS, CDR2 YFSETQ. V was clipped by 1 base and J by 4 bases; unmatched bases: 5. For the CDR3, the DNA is TGCGCCAGCAGCTTGACCACAGGGGGCGCAGAGACCCAGTACTTC. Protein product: CASSLTTGGAETQYF. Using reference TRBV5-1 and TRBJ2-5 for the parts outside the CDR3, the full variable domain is KAGVTQTPRYLIKTRGQQVTLSCSPISGHRSVSWYQQTPGQGLQFLFEYFSETQRNKGNFPGRFSGRQFSNSRSEMNVSTLELGDSALYLCASSLTTGGAETQYFGPGTRLLVL.

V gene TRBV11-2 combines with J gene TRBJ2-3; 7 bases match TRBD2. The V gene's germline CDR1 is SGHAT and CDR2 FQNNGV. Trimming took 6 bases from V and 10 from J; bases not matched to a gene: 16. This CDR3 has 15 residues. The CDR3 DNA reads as TGTGCCAGCAGTTGGACTAGAGTGATGGTGGATTCGCAGTATTTT. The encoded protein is CASSWTRVMVDSQYF. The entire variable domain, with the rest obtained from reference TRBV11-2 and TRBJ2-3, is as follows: EAGVAQSPRYKIIEKRQSVAFWCNPISGHATLYWYQQILGQGPKLLIQFQNNGVVDDSQLPKDRFSAERLKGVDSTLKIQPAKLEDSAVYLCASSWTRVMVDSQYFGPGTRLTVL.

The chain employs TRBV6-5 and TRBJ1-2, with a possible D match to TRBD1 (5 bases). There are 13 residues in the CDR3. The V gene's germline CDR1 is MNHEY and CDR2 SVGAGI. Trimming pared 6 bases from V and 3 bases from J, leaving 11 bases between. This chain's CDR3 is CASREGPYYGYTF. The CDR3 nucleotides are TGTGCCAGCAGGGAGGGGCCCTACTATGGCTACACCTTC.

In DNA, the CDR3 is TGTGCCAGCAGCCAAGTCGAGGGGGGTGAAGGAGCCCTCCACTTT. Amino acids: CASSQVEGGEGALHF. The chain uses TRBV3-1 (or the pseudogene TRBV3-2) and TRBJ1-6; D might be TRBD1 (6 bases). This CDR3 comprises 15 residues. Germline V gene sequence: CDR1 LGHDT, CDR2 YNNKEL (reference sequence). Trimming removed 1 base from V and 14 bases from J, with 18 bases in between.

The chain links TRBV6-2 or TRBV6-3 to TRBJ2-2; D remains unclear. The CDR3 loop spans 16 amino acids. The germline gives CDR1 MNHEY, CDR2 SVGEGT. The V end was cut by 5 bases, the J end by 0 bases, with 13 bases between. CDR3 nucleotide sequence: TGTGCCAGCAGTCCCCAGGTGATCGCGAACACCGGGGAGCTGTTTTTT. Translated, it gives CASSPQVIANTGELFF.

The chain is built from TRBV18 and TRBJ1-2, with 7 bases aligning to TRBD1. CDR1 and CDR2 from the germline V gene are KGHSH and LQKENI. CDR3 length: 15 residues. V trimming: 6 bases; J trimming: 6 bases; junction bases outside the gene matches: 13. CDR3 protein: CASSQRTGSQNGYTF. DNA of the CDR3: TGTGCCAGCTCCCAAAGGACAGGCTCACAGAATGGCTACACCTTC.

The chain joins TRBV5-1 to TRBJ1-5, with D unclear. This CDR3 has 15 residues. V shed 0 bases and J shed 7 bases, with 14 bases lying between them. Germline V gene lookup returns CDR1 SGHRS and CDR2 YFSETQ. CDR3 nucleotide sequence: TGCGCCAGCAGCTTGGAGGGTGGGTCGGAACAGCCCCAGCATTTT. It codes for CASSLEGGSEQPQHF.

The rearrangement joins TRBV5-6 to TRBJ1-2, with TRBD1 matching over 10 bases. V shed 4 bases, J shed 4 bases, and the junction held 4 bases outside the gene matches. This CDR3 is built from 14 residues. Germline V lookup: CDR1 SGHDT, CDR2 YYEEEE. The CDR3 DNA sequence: TGTGCCAGCAGCCCCGGACAGGGGGGCTATGGCTACACCTTC. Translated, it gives CASSPGQGGYGYTF.

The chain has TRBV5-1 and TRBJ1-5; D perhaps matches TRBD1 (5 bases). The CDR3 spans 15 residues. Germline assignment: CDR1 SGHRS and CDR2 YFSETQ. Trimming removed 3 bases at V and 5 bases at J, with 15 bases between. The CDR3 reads CASSWKPGGDQPQHF. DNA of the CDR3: TGCGCCAGCAGCTGGAAACCTGGGGGGGATCAGCCCCAGCATTTT.

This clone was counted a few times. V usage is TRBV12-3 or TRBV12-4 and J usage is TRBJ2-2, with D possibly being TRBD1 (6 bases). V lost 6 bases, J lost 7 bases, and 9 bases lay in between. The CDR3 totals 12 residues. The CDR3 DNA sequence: TGTGCCAGCAGATACAGGGTCGGGGAGCTGTTTTTT. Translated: CASRYRVGELFF.

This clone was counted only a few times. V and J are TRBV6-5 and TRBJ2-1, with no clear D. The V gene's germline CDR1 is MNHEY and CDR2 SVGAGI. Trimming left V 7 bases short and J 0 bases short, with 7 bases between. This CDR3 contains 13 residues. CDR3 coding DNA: TGTGCCAGCATGTTGAGCTCCTACAATGAGCAGTTCTTC. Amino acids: CASMLSSYNEQFF.

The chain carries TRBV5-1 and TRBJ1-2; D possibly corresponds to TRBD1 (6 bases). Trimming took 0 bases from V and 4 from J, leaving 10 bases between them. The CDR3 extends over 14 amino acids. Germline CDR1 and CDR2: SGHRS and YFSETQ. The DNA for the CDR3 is TGCGCCAGCAGCTTGGAGGGGGGCAGCTATGGCTACACCTTC. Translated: CASSLEGGSYGYTF. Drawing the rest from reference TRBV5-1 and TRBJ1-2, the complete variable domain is KAGVTQTPRYLIKTRGQQVTLSCSPISGHRSVSWYQQTPGQGLQFLFEYFSETQRNKGNFPGRFSGRQFSNSRSEMNVSTLELGDSALYLCASSLEGGSYGYTFGSGTRLTVV.

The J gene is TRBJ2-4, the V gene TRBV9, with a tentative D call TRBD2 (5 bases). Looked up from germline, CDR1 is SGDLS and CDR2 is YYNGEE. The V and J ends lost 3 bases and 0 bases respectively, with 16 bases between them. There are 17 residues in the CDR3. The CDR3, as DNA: TGTGCCAGCAGCGCCTGGGGTCCGGGGATAGCCAAAAACATTCAGTACTTC. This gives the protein CASSAWGPGIAKNIQYF. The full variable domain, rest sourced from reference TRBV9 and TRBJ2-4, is DSGVTQTPKHLITATGQRVTLRCSPRSGDLSVYWYQQSLDQGLQFLIQYYNGEERAKGNILERFSAQQFPDLHSELNLSSLELGDSALYFCASSAWGPGIAKNIQYFGAGTRLSVL.

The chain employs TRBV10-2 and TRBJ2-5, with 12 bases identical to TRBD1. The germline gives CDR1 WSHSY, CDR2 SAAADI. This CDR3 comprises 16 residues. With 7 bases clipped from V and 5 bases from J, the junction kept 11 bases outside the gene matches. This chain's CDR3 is CASNPTGQGARETQYF. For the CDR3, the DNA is TGCGCCAGCAACCCAACGGGACAGGGGGCCCGGGAGACCCAGTACTTC.

The CDR3 is CASSPGKKSGTGVAEAFF. CDR3 DNA: TGTGCCAGCTCACCAGGCAAAAAATCCGGGACAGGGGTCGCTGAAGCTTTCTTT. This rearrangement joins TRBV18 to TRBJ1-1, with 10 bases aligning to TRBD1. The germline V gene has CDR1 KGHSH and CDR2 LQKENI. CDR3 length equals 18 residues. V was clipped by 2 bases and J by 6 bases; unmatched bases: 15.